Shown below are 18 T cell receptor beta chains from a single sample sequenced in a study of cytomegalovirus exposure and HLA in healthy donors. 13 Jbeta primers and 60 Vbeta primers were used for the PCR. Produced via immunoSEQ multiplex PCR; TCRdb's table is partial and in-frame only. This table has about 200,000 clones, over 60% appearing once. Sequenced input: PBMCs. The receptors derive from a man in his forties or fifties in good health and CMV-seronegative.

The chain uses TRBV5-1 and TRBJ2-7; 9 bases map to TRBD1. This CDR3 contains 14 residues. V trimming: 4 bases; J trimming: 4 bases; junction bases outside the gene matches: 6. Germline V gene data show CDR1 as SGHRS and CDR2 as YFSETQ. The CDR3 region is CASSGNRGRYEQYF. The CDR3 DNA sequence: TGCGCCAGCAGCGGCAACAGGGGGCGGTACGAGCAGTACTTC.

To note about this clone: At one boundary the junction diverges from the germline segment, which might be a read error. The chain is built from TRBV7-9 and TRBJ2-3, with D possibly being TRBD2 (7 bases). The CDR3 covers 14 residues. The germline CDR1 and CDR2 sequences are SEHNR and FQNEAQ (reference sequence). The CDR3 here is CSSSGSGGIDTQYF. CDR3 in DNA: TGTTCCAGCAGTGGATCGGGGGGCATAGATACGCAGTATTTT. The full variable domain, rest sourced from reference TRBV7-9 and TRBJ2-3, is DTGVSQNPRHKITKRGQNVTFRCDPISEHNRLYWYRQTLGQGPEFLTYFQNEAQLEKSRLLSDRFSAERPKGSFSTLEIQRTEQGDSAMYLCSSSGSGGIDTQYFGPGTRLTVL.

The chain links TRBV28 to TRBJ2-7; 9 nucleotides match TRBD1. V lost 8 bases, J lost 5 bases, and 7 bases stayed unmatched. CDR1 and CDR2 (germline): MDHEN, SYDVKM. There are 13 residues in the CDR3. The CDR3 protein is CASVGDRAHEQYF. The CDR3 nucleotides read TGTGCCAGCGTAGGGGACAGGGCCCACGAGCAGTACTTC.

This chain joins TRBV7-3 and TRBJ1-6, with a tentative D call TRBD1 (6 bases). CDR3 size: 15 residues. Trimming took 5 bases from V and 8 from J, leaving 16 bases between them. Germline lookup yields CDR1 SGHTA and CDR2 FQGTGA. The CDR3, as DNA: TGTGCCAGCAGCCTGACAGGCTCATCGGATTCACCCCTCCACTTT. It specifies CASSLTGSSDSPLHF.

This sequence joins TRBV4-1 and TRBJ2-2, with 10 bases that match TRBD1. The CDR3 spans 18 residues. Germline CDR1 reads MGHRA; CDR2 reads YSYEKL. V shed 3 bases, J shed 0 bases, and the junction held 7 bases outside the gene matches. The CDR3: CASSHLWDRGTNTGELFF. The CDR3 nucleotides read TGCGCCAGCAGCCACCTCTGGGACAGGGGAACGAACACCGGGGAGCTGTTTTTT.

The chain has TRBV7-6 and TRBJ2-7; D is undetermined. CDR1 and CDR2 from the germline V gene are SGHVS and FNYEAQ. The CDR3 is made up of 12 amino acids. Trimming removed 1 base from V and 3 bases from J, with 4 bases in between. The CDR3 spells CASSLGSYEQYF. The CDR3 DNA reads TGTGCCAGCAGCTTAGGGAGCTACGAGCAGTACTTC.

This chain links TRBV7-9 with TRBJ1-2; 10 bases are shared with TRBD1. This CDR3 comprises 14 residues. The V and J ends lost 5 bases and 2 bases, in that order; junction bases with no gene match: 2. Germline V gives CDR1 SEHNR, CDR2 FQNEAQ (reference sequence). This chain's CDR3 is CASSQTGGNYGYTF. The CDR3 DNA reads as TGTGCCAGCAGCCAGACAGGGGGCAACTATGGCTACACCTTC.

A note on this clone: This sample also contains other DNA sequences that code for the same CDR3. This chain links TRBV29-1 with TRBJ2-1; TRBD2 agrees at 7 bases. Germline CDR1 SQVTM, CDR2 ANQGSEA. CDR3 length: 14 residues. V was pared by 4 bases and J by 0 bases, with 3 bases of the junction left unmatched. CDR3 sequence reads: CSVVGGYSYNEQFF. CDR3 DNA: TGCAGCGTTGTGGGAGGGTACTCCTACAATGAGCAGTTCTTC.

V is TRBV6-6 and J is TRBJ1-1; D unclear. V shed 1 base and J shed 1 base, with 10 bases lying between them. Germline-derived CDR1 and CDR2 are MNHNY and SVGAGI (reference sequence). The CDR3 spans 15 residues. CDR3 protein: CASSYFLTRNTEAFF. The CDR3 DNA reads TGTGCCAGCAGTTACTTTTTAACACGGAACACTGAAGCTTTCTTT.

The gene calls are TRBV7-2 and TRBJ2-2; maybe TRBD1 (6 bases). Trimming took 3 bases from V and 0 from J, leaving 8 bases between them. This CDR3 is 15 amino acids long. Germline V gene lookup returns CDR1 SGHTA and CDR2 FQGNSA. CDR3 nucleotide sequence: TGTGCCAGCAGCTTTCAGGGGACGAACACCGGGGAGCTGTTTTTT. Its protein product is CASSFQGTNTGELFF.

The V gene is TRBV11-2, the J gene TRBJ2-7; D uncertain. Germline values: CDR1 SGHAT, CDR2 FQNNGV. V dropped 5 bases and J dropped 7 bases, with 18 bases sitting between them. CDR3 size: 14 residues. CDR3 region: CASSPDLGVEEQYF. CDR3 sequence (DNA): TGTGCCAGCAGCCCCGACCTAGGAGTCGAGGAGCAGTACTTC.

This chain joins TRBV30 and TRBJ2-1; D is possibly TRBD2 (5 bases). The CDR3 runs to 13 residues. CDR1 and CDR2 (germline): GTSNPN, SVGIG (reference sequence). V dropped 4 bases and J dropped 12 bases, with 19 bases sitting between them. The CDR3, as DNA: TGTGCCTGGACCCCAAGCTCAACGGGGTTGCAGTTCTTC. This gives the protein CAWTPSSTGLQFF.

This clone is a singleton in its sample. The chain recombines TRBV15 with TRBJ1-4, with D perhaps TRBD1 (6 bases). With 2 bases removed from V and 3 bases from J, the gap between germline ends came to 10 bases. The CDR3 covers 15 residues. The germline V gene has CDR1 LNHNV and CDR2 YYDKDF (reference sequence). CDR3 sequence (DNA): TGTGCCACCAGCAGAAGGGGGTCGGCTAATGAAAAACTGTTTTTT. The encoded protein is CATSRRGSANEKLFF.

The chain links TRBV28 to TRBJ1-2; D is unresolved. With 5 bases removed from V and 4 bases from J, the gap between germline ends came to 11 bases. Looked up from germline, CDR1 is MDHEN and CDR2 is SYDVKM. This CDR3 spans 13 amino acids. The CDR3 loop is CASSVQNSYGYTF. The CDR3 region has the DNA TGTGCCAGCAGTGTCCAGAACAGCTATGGCTACACCTTC.

The V call is TRBV27, the J call TRBJ1-2; TRBD1 is a possible D gene (6 bases). The CDR3 totals 13 residues. V lost 3 bases to trimming and J lost 4 bases, with 9 bases between them. Germline V gives CDR1 MNHEY, CDR2 SMNVEV (reference sequence). The CDR3 DNA is TGTGCCAGCAGTTTGGGGGGGGCCTATGGCTACACCTTC. This gives the protein CASSLGGAYGYTF.

The CDR3 is CASSYRTPEAFF. CDR3 in DNA: TGTGCCAGCAGCTACAGAACCCCTGAAGCTTTCTTT. This chain joins TRBV28 and TRBJ1-1, with no clear D. Germline values: CDR1 MDHEN, CDR2 SYDVKM. There are 12 residues in the CDR3. The germline V and J ends were trimmed by 6 bases and 6 bases, with 11 bases remaining between them.

This chain joins TRBV14 and TRBJ1-1, with D possibly matching TRBD1 (5 bases). This CDR3 spans 15 amino acids. Germline V gene data show CDR1 as SGHDN and CDR2 as FVKESK. V was trimmed by 0 bases and J by 10 bases, leaving 18 bases between them. The DNA of the CDR3 is TGTGCCAGCAGCCAAGAGGGGCAGGGCAGGATGGGAGCTTTCTTT. Amino acid sequence: CASSQEGQGRMGAFF. Full variable domain (missing parts from reference TRBV14 and TRBJ1-1): EAGVTQFPSHSVIEKGQTVTLRCDPISGHDNLYWYRRVMGKEIKFLLHFVKESKQDESGMPNNRFLAERTGGTYSTLKVQPAELEDSGVYFCASSQEGQGRMGAFFGQGTRLTVV.

V and J are TRBV29-1 and TRBJ2-1, with 14 bases matching TRBD2. From germline, CDR1 is SQVTM and CDR2 ANQGSEA. The V segment lost 5 bases and the J segment 8 bases; nucleotides outside the gene matches: 5. The length of the CDR3 is 14 residues. CDR3 in amino acids: CSVSGTSGRDEQFF. CDR3 DNA sequence: TGCAGCGTTTCCGGGACTAGCGGGAGAGATGAGCAGTTCTTC.